These T cell receptor beta chains were read from a single sample in a study of shared clonotypes between healthy human individuals. Only in-frame clones appear in the TCRdb table, and some are missing; sequencing was by immunoSEQ multiplex PCR. Of about 2.4 million clones detected, 93% appear once; the ten largest clones hold about 0.39%. Input material: naive CD4+ T cells from PBMCs. Source of these receptors: a man aged 18 to 29 in good health. Some clones in this sample may be carry-over from other donors' samples. Each CDR3 is given with its conserved first and last residue. The order of the fields is V gene, CDR3 length, clone size, D gene, J gene, CDR3 protein, CDR3 DNA. The D gene is left open where the match is weak. For some rows the clone size is stated as once, few or many, or as a class when expanded; others skip it.

v_call: TRBV30; cdr3_length: 12; clone_size: -; d_call: -; j_call: TRBJ2-3; cdr3_aa: CAYGTATDTQYF; cdr3_nt: TGTGCCTATGGGACTGCCACAGATACGCAGTATTTT
v_call: TRBV19; cdr3_length: 17; clone_size: once; d_call: TRBD1; j_call: TRBJ2-6; cdr3_aa: CASRIIQGSSGANVLTF; cdr3_nt: TGTGCCAGTAGGATAATACAGGGGAGCTCTGGGGCCAACGTCCTGACTTTC
v_call: TRBV6-5; cdr3_length: 15; clone_size: -; d_call: TRBD2; j_call: TRBJ2-2; cdr3_aa: CASSYEGGRTGELFF; cdr3_nt: TGTGCCAGCAGTTACGAGGGAGGGAGGACCGGGGAGCTGTTTTTT
v_call: TRBV14; cdr3_length: 12; clone_size: -; d_call: -; j_call: TRBJ2-3; cdr3_aa: CASSRTADTQYF; cdr3_nt: TGTGCCAGCAGCCGGACAGCAGATACGCAGTATTTT
v_call: TRBV4-3; cdr3_length: 17; clone_size: -; d_call: TRBD1; j_call: TRBJ1-4; cdr3_aa: CASSQDRGAAGNEKLFF; cdr3_nt: TGCGCCAGCAGCCAAGACAGGGGGGCGGCGGGTAATGAAAAACTGTTTTTT
v_call: TRBV5-1; cdr3_length: 13; clone_size: -; d_call: TRBD1; j_call: TRBJ1-2; cdr3_aa: CASRRDSNYGYTF; cdr3_nt: TGCGCCAGCAGACGGGACAGCAACTATGGCTACACCTTC
v_call: TRBV18; cdr3_length: 15; clone_size: -; d_call: -; j_call: TRBJ1-4; cdr3_aa: CASSPDRTSYEKLFF; cdr3_nt: TGTGCCAGCTCACCTGACAGGACGAGTTATGAAAAACTGTTTTTT
v_call: TRBV6-1; cdr3_length: 13; clone_size: -; d_call: TRBD2; j_call: TRBJ2-4; cdr3_aa: CASTETSGNIQYF; cdr3_nt: TGTGCCAGCACTGAGACTAGCGGGAACATTCAGTACTTC
v_call: TRBV29-1; cdr3_length: 14; clone_size: -; d_call: -; j_call: TRBJ2-3; cdr3_aa: CSVAPGLHTDTQYF; cdr3_nt: TGCAGCGTTGCCCCGGGACTGCACACAGATACGCAGTATTTT
v_call: TRBV5-4; cdr3_length: 16; clone_size: -; d_call: -; j_call: TRBJ2-3; cdr3_aa: CASRPFGPENTDTQYF; cdr3_nt: TGTGCCAGCAGGCCATTCGGGCCAGAAAACACAGATACGCAGTATTTT
v_call: TRBV11-3; cdr3_length: 15; clone_size: -; d_call: TRBD1; j_call: TRBJ2-7; cdr3_aa: CASSSGTGDTYEQYF; cdr3_nt: TGTGCCAGCAGCTCCGGGACAGGGGATACCTACGAGCAGTACTTC
v_call: TRBV15; cdr3_length: 14; clone_size: -; d_call: -; j_call: TRBJ1-5; cdr3_aa: CATSRSRGSQPQHF; cdr3_nt: TGTGCCACCAGCAGAAGCAGGGGTAGTCAGCCCCAGCATTTT